These 2 T cell receptor beta chains were sequenced from one sample in a study of early stage breast cancer tumors. Generated by immunoSEQ multiplex PCR, the TCRdb table keeps only in-frame clones and is missing some. Among around 30,000 clones listed, roughly 80% were seen once. Material for sequencing was breast tumor tissue. The receptors here all came from a person aged 25-39 years with breast cancer.

In its sample, this clone was seen a few times. V and J are TRBV10-3 and TRBJ1-2; 7 nucleotides align to TRBD1. This CDR3 region has 15 residues. Trimming cost V 4 bases and J 6 bases; bases outside gene matches: 11. Germline lookup yields CDR1 ENHRY and CDR2 SYGVKD. As DNA, the CDR3 is TGTGCCATCAGTGCCTCCCCGGGCAGGGGGGATGGCTACACCTTC. Residues: CAISASPGRGDGYTF.

This CDR3 reads CASSDGAGPYNEQFF. Written as DNA, the CDR3 is TGTGCCAGCAGCGACGGAGCGGGACCCTACAATGAGCAGTTCTTC. The V gene is TRBV7-3, the J gene TRBJ2-1, with 7 positions matching TRBD2. V lost 5 bases and J lost 2; bases outside the gene matches: 6. Germline assignment: CDR1 SGHTA and CDR2 FQGTGA. The CDR3 contains 15 residues.